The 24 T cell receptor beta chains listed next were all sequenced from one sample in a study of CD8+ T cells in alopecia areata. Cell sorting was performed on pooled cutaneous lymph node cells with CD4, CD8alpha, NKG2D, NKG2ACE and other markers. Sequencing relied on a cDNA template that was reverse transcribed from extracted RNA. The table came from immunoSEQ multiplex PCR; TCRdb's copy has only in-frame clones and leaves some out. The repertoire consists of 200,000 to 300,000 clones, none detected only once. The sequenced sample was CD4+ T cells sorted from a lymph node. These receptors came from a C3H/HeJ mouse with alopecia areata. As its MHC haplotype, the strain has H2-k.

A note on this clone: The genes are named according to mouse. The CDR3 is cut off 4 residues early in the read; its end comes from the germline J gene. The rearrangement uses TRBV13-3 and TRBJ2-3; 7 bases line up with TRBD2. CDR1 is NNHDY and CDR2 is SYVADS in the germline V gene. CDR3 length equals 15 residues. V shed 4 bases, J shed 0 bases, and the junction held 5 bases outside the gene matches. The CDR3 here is CASSKRTGSAETLYF. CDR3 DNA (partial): TGTGCCAGCAGTAAAAGGACTGGTAGTGCAGAA.

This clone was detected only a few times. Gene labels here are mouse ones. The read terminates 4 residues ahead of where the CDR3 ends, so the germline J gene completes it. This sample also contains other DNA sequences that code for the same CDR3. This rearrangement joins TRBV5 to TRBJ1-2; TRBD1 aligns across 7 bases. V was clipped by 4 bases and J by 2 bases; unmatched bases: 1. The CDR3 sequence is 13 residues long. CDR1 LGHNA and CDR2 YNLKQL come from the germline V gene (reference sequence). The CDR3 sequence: CASSPGQNSDYTF. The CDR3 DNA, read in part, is TGTGCCAGCAGCCCGGGACAGAACTCC.

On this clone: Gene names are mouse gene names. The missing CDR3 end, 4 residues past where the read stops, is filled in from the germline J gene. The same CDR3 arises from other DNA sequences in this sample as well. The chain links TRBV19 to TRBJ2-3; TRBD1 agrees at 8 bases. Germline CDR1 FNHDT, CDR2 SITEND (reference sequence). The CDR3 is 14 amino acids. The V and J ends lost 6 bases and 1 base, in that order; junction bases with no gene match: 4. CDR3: CASTPGQGAETLYF. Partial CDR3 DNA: TGTGCCAGCACCCCGGGACAGGGTGCAGAA.

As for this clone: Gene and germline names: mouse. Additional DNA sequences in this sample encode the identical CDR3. CDR3 protein: CASRRTASAETLYF. The sequenced part of the CDR3 DNA is TGTGCCAGCAGAAGGACAGCTAGTGCAGAA. The chain employs TRBV19 and TRBJ2-3; a weak D match, TRBD1 (6 bases). The read ends 4 residues before the CDR3 terminus; that terminus is restored from the germline J gene. V lost 5 bases and J 0 bases, leaving 10 bases between the germline ends. This CDR3 has 14 amino acids. Germline V gene sequence: CDR1 FNHDT, CDR2 SITEND (reference sequence).

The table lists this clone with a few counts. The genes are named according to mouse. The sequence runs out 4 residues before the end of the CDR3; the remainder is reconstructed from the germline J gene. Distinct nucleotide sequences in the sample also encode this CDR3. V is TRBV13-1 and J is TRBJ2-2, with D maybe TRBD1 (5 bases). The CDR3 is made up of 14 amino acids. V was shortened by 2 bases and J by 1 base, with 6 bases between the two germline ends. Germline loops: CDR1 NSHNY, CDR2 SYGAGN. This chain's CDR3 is CASSEGQNTGQLYF. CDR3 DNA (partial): TGTGCCAGCAGTGAAGGACAAAACACCGGG.

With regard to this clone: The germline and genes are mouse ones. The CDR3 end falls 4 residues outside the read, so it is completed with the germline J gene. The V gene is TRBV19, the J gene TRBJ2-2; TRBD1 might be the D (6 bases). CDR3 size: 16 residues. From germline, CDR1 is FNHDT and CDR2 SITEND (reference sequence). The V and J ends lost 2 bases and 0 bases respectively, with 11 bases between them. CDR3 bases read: TGTGCCAGCAGTATTTGGGACAAAGCAAACACCGGG. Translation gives CASSIWDKANTG. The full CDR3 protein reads CASSIWDKANTGQLYF.

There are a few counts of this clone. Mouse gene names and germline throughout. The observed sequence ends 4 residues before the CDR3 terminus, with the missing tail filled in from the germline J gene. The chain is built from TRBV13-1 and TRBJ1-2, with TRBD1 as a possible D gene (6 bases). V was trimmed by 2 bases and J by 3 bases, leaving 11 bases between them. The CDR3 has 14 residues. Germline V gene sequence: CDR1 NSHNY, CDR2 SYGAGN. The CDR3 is CASSEGGRDSDYTF. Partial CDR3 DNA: TGTGCCAGCAGTGAGGGGGGGCGCGACTCC.

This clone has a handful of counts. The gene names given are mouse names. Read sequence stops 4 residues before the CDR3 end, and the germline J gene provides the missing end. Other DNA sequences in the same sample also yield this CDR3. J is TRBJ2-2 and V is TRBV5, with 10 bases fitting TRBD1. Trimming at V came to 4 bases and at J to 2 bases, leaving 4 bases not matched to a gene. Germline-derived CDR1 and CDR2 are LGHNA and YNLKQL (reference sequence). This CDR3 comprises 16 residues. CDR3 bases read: TGTGCCAGCAGCCCCGGGACAGGGGTGAACACCGGG. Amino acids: CASSPGTGVNTG. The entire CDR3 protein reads CASSPGTGVNTGQLYF.

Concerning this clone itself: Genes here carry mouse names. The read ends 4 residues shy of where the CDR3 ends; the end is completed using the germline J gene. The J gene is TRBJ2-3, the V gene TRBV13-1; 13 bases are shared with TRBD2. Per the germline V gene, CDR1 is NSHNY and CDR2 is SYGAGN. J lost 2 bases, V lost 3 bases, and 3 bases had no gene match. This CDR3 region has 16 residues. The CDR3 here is CASSAGLGGLAETLYF. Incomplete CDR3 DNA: TGTGCCAGCAGTGCCGGACTGGGGGGGCTTGCAGAA.

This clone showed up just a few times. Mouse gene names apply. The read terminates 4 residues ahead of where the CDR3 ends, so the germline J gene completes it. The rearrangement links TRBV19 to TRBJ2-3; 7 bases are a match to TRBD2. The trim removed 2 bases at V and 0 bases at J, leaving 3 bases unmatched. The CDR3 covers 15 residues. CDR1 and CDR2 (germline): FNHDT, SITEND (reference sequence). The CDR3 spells CASSILGDSAETLYF. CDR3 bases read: TGTGCCAGCAGTATTCTGGGGGATAGTGCAGAA.

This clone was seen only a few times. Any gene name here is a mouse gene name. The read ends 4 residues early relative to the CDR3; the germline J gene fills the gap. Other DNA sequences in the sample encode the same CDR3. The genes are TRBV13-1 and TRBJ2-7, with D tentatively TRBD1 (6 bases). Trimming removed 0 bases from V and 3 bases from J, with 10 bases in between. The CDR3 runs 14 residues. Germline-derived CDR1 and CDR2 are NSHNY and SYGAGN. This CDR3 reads CASSDARGFYEQYF. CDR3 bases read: TGTGCCAGCAGTGATGCGAGGGGGTTCTAT.

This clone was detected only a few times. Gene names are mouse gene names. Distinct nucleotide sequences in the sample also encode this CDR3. The CDR3 bases that were read are TGTGCCAGCAGCCGGACTGTTAACCAAGAC. Amino acids: CASSRTVNQD. The CDR3 in full is CASSRTVNQDTQYF. The gene calls are TRBV4 and TRBJ2-5; tentatively, D is TRBD2 (6 bases). With the read ending 4 residues before the CDR3 end, the germline J gene is used to fill in that end. The germline V and J ends were trimmed by 5 bases and 0 bases, with 9 bases remaining between them. The CDR3 is 14 residues long. CDR1 and CDR2 (germline): LGHDT, YNNKQL (reference sequence).

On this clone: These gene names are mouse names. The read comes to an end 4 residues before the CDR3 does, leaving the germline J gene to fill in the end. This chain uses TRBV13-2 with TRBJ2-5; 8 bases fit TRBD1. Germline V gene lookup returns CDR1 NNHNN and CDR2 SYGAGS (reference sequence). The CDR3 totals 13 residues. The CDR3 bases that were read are TGTGCCAGCTGGGACAGGCAGGGGGAC. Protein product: CASWDRQGD. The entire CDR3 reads CASWDRQGDTQYF.

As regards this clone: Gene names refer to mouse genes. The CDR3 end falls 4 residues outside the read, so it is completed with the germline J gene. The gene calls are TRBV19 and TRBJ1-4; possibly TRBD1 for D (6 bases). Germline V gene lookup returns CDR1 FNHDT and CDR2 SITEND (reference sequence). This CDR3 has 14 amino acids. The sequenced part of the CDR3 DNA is TGTGCCAGCAGTATTGGGGGGGGCCCCGAA. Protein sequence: CASSIGGGPE. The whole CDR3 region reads CASSIGGGPERLFF.

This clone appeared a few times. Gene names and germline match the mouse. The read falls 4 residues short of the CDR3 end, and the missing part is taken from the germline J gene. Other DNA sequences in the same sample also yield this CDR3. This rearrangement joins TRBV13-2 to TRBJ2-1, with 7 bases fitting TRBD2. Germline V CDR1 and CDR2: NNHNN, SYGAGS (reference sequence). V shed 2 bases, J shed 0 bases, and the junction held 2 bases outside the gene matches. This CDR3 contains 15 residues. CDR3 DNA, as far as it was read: TGTGCCAGCGGTGAGCTGGGGGTTAACTATGCT. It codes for CASGELGVNYA. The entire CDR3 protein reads CASGELGVNYAEQFF.

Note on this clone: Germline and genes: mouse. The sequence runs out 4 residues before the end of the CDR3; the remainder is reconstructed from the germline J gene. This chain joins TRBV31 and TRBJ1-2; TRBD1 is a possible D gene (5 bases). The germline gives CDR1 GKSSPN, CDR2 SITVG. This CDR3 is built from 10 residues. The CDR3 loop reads CAWGQTDYTF. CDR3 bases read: TGTGCCTGGGGACAAACC.

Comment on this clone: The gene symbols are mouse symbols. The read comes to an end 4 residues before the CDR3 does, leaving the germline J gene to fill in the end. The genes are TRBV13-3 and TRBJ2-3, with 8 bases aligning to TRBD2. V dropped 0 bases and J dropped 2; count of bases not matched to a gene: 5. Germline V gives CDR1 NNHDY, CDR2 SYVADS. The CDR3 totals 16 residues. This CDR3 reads CASSDAGGAFAETLYF. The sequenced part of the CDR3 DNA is TGTGCCAGCAGTGATGCGGGGGGGGCGTTTGCAGAA.

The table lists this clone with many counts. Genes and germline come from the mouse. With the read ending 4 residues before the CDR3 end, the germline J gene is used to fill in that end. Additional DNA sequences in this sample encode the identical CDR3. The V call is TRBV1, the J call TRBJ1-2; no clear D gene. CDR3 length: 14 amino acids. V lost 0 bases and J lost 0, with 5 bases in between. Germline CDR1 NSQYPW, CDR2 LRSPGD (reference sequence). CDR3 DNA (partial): TGCACCTGCAGTGCAGATCCAGCAAACTCC. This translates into CTCSADPANS. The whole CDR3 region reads CTCSADPANSDYTF.

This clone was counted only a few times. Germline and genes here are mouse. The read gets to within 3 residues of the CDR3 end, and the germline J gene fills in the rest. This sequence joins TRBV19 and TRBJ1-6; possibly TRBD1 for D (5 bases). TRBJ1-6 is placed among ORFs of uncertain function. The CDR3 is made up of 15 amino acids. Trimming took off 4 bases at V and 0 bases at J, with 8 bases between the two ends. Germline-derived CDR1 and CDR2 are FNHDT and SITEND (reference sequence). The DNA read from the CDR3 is TGTGCCAGCAGTCGACAGCTTTCCTATAATTCGCCC. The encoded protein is CASSRQLSYNSP. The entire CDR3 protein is CASSRQLSYNSPLYF.

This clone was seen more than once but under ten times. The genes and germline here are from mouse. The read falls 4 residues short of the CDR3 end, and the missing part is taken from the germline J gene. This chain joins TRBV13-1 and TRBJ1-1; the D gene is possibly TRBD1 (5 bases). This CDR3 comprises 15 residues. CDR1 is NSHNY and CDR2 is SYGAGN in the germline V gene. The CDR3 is CASSDGGTGGEEVFF. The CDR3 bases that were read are TGTGCCAGCAGTGATGGCGGGACTGGGGGGGAA.

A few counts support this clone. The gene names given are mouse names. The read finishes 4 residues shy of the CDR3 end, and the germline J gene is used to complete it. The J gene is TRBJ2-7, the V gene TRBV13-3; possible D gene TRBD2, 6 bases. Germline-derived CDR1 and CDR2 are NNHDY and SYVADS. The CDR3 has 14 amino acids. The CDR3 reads CASSEMGEYDEQYF. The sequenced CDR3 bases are TGTGCCAGCAGTGAAATGGGGGAGTACGAT.

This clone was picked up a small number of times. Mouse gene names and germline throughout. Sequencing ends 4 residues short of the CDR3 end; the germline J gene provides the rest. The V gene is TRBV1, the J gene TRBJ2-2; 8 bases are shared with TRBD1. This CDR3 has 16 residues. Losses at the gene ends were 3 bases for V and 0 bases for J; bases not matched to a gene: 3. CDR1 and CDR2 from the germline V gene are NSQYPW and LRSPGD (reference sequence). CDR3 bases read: TGCACCTGCAGTGCCCACAGGGGGGCAAACACCGGG. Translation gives CTCSAHRGANTG. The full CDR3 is CTCSAHRGANTGQLYF. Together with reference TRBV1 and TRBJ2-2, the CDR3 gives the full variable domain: VTLLEQNPRWRLVPRGQAVNLRCILKNSQYPWMSWYQQDLQKQLQWLFTLRSPGDKEVKSLPGADYLATRVTDTELRLQVANMSQGRTLYCTCSAHRGANTGQLYFGEGSKLTVL.

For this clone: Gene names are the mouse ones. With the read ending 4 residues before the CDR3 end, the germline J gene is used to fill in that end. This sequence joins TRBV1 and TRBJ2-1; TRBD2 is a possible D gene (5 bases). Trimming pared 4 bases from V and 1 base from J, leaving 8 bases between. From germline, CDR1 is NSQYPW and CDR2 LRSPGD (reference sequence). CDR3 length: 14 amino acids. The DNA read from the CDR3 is TGCACCTGCAGTGTGACTGAGAACTATGCT. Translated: CTCSVTENYA. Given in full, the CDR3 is CTCSVTENYAEQFF.

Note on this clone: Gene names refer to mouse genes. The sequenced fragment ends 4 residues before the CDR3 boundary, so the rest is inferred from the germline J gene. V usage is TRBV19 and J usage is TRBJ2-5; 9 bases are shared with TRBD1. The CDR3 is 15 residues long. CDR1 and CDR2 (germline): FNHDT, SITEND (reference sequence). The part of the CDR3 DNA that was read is TGTGCCAGCAGTTCAGGGACAGGGCGAAAAGAC. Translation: CASSSGTGRKD. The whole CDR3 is CASSSGTGRKDTQYF.